This record looks at one T cell receptor beta chain sequence and its context. The antigen remains undetermined. Unmatched junction bases numbered 6, after V lost 0 bases and J lost 6 bases. Germline CDR1 is LNHNV and CDR2 is YYDKDF (reference sequence). The CDR3 is 15 amino acids. The data derive from a study of siplizumab effects on memory and regulatory T cells. Method: immunoSEQ multiplex PCR; TCRdb's copy keeps in-frame clones and lacks some. Here the sample spans fewer than 9,500 clones, approximately 70% being singletons. Study results and caveats: Reactions containing siplizumab showed mappable alloreactive CD4+ clones averaging approximately 66% Treg-derived, versus approximately 26% in controls.

Sequencing was carried out using effector memory CD8+ T cells sorted from blood. As to subset: unstimulated CD8+ effector memory T cells. This TCR came from a human donor in good health. The chain couples TRBV15 to TRBJ1-2; 8 bases align to TRBD1. The CDR3 region has the DNA TGTGCCACCAGCAGAGAGGGCAGGGGGCGGGATGGCTACACCTTC. Translation: CATSREGRGRDGYTF.